Shown below are 25 T cell receptor beta chains from a single sample sequenced in a study of cytomegalovirus exposure and HLA in healthy donors. Libraries were prepared by immunoSEQ multiplex PCR; TCRdb keeps only in-frame clonotypes and omits some of them. The profile covers 250,000 to 350,000 clones, with 87% appearing a single time and over 1% taken by the ten largest. The material sequenced was PBMCs. All receptors come from a woman in her 30s in good health and CMV-seropositive.

V usage is TRBV4-3 and J usage is TRBJ2-6, with D hard to call. V was shortened by 0 bases and J by 2 bases, with 8 bases between the two germline ends. Looked up from germline, CDR1 is LGHNA and CDR2 is YSLEER. This CDR3 is 16 amino acids long. The CDR3 reads CASSQEWGAGANVLTF. CDR3 nucleotides: TGCGCCAGCAGCCAAGAGTGGGGTGCTGGGGCCAACGTCCTGACTTTC.

J is TRBJ2-1 and V is TRBV27; 10 positions match TRBD2. This CDR3 spans 16 amino acids. Trimming took 5 bases from V and 2 from J; bases not matched to a gene: 6. Germline CDR1 and CDR2: MNHEY and SMNVEV (reference sequence). CDR3 bases: TGTGCCAGCAGTCGGACTAGCGGACGCCCCTACAATGAGCAGTTCTTC. This encodes CASSRTSGRPYNEQFF.

The chain recombines TRBV11-2 with TRBJ1-1, with D possibly matching TRBD1 (5 bases). CDR1 and CDR2 from the germline V gene are SGHAT and FQNNGV. V was trimmed by 6 bases and J by 0 bases, leaving 14 bases between them. The CDR3 contains 15 residues. CDR3 amino acids: CASSSSGALNTEAFF. The CDR3 nucleotides are TGTGCCAGCAGTTCCTCCGGGGCACTGAACACTGAAGCTTTCTTT.

V is TRBV30 and J is TRBJ2-2; D is uncertain. The CDR3 extends over 15 amino acids. Trimming took off 1 base at V and 4 bases at J, with 13 bases between the two ends. Per the germline V gene, CDR1 is GTSNPN and CDR2 is SVGIG (reference sequence). In DNA, the CDR3 is TGTGCCTGGAGTGACGGTCGAAGAAGCACCGGGGAGCTGTTTTTT. Its translation: CAWSDGRRSTGELFF.

The chain links TRBV13 to TRBJ2-1, with 7 nucleotides matching TRBD2. Germline CDR1 and CDR2: PRHDT and FYEKMQ (reference sequence). V shed 5 bases, J shed 7 bases, and the junction held 8 bases outside the gene matches. This CDR3 contains 14 residues. The CDR3 here is CASSNPLADNEQFF. CDR3 nucleotides: TGTGCCAGCAGCAATCCTCTAGCGGATAATGAGCAGTTCTTC.

The rearrangement links TRBV11-2 to TRBJ2-5, with unresolved D. This CDR3 spans 12 amino acids. CDR1 is SGHAT, CDR2 FQNNGV, per germline. The germline V and J ends were trimmed by 0 bases and 6 bases, with 5 bases remaining between them. The CDR3: CASSLESKTQYF. The CDR3, as DNA: TGTGCCAGCAGCTTAGAGTCAAAGACCCAGTACTTC. Variable domain in full (rest from reference TRBV11-2 and TRBJ2-5): EAGVAQSPRYKIIEKRQSVAFWCNPISGHATLYWYQQILGQGPKLLIQFQNNGVVDDSQLPKDRFSAERLKGVDSTLKIQPAKLEDSAVYLCASSLESKTQYFGPGTRLLVL.

To note about this clone: This sample also contains other DNA sequences that code for the same CDR3. The gene calls are TRBV4-1 and TRBJ1-5; 8 bases align to TRBD1. V trimming: 4 bases; J trimming: 4 bases; junction bases outside the gene matches: 3. In germline, CDR1 is MGHRA, CDR2 YSYEKL. CDR3 length: 14 amino acids. CDR3 sequence: CASSPGTGNQPQHF. The CDR3 DNA reads as TGCGCCAGCAGCCCTGGGACAGGAAATCAGCCCCAGCATTTT.

The chain joins TRBV13 to TRBJ2-3, with 12 bases that match TRBD2. The CDR3 is 16 amino acids. Germline CDR1 PRHDT, CDR2 FYEKMQ (reference sequence). With 5 bases clipped from V and 2 bases from J, the junction kept 5 bases outside the gene matches. The CDR3 loop reads CASSGTSGGTTDTQYF. CDR3 DNA: TGTGCCAGCAGCGGCACTAGCGGGGGGACCACAGATACGCAGTATTTT. The whole variable domain, filled in from reference TRBV13 and TRBJ2-3, reads AAGVIQSPRHLIKEKRETATLKCYPIPRHDTVYWYQQGPGQDPQFLISFYEKMQSDKGSIPDRFSAQQFSDYHSELNMSSLELGDSALYFCASSGTSGGTTDTQYFGPGTRLTVL.

This sequence joins TRBV7-9 and TRBJ2-1, with 7 bases that match TRBD2. CDR1 is SEHNR, CDR2 FQNEAQ, per germline (reference sequence). The CDR3 totals 16 residues. The V and J ends lost 5 bases and 5 bases, in that order; junction bases with no gene match: 12. The chain's CDR3 is CASSPGVAGKDNEQFF. Here the CDR3 DNA reads TGTGCCAGCAGCCCTGGGGTAGCGGGTAAGGACAATGAGCAGTTCTTC.

The chain is built from TRBV5-4 and TRBJ2-1; TRBD2 aligns across 12 bases. This CDR3 contains 16 residues. Germline V lookup: CDR1 SGHNT, CDR2 YYREEE (reference sequence). The trim removed 0 bases at V and 4 bases at J, leaving 2 bases unmatched. For the CDR3, the DNA is TGTGCCAGCAGCTTGGAAGGGACTAGCGGGTACAATGAGCAGTTCTTC. Its protein product is CASSLEGTSGYNEQFF.

The DNA of the CDR3 is TGTGCCAGCAGCCTCTCGGACGGGCAGACCTACGAGCAGTACTTC. Protein: CASSLSDGQTYEQYF. The genes are TRBV11-2 and TRBJ2-7; D not resolved. The germline V and J ends were trimmed by 5 bases and 2 bases, with 16 bases remaining between them. The CDR3 has 15 residues. Germline CDR1 and CDR2: SGHAT and FQNNGV.

This clone was observed a handful of times. This chain uses TRBV13 with TRBJ2-7; D tentatively fits TRBD1 or TRBD2 (5 bases each). Looked up from germline, CDR1 is PRHDT and CDR2 is FYEKMQ (reference sequence). Trimming shortened V by 5 bases and J by 3 bases, and 11 bases separated the two germline ends. The CDR3 totals 13 residues. CDR3 residues: CASSPGRDYEQYF. As DNA, the CDR3 is TGTGCCAGCAGCCCGGGACGGGACTACGAGCAGTACTTC.

The chain links TRBV23-1 to TRBJ2-7; 10 nucleotides agree with TRBD2. TRBV23-1 is assigned to the ORF class and has an uncertain function. The CDR3 has 19 amino acids. Losses at the gene ends were 5 bases for V and 6 bases for J; bases not matched to a gene: 22. CDR3 DNA: TGCGCCAGCAGTAAAAATGGTCAGGGAATCATAGCGGGAGGCGGCGAGCAGTACTTC. This sequence encodes CASSKNGQGIIAGGGEQYF.

This rearrangement joins TRBV2 to TRBJ1-5; no clear D gene. Trimming shortened V by 2 bases and J by 0 bases, and 8 bases separated the two germline ends. CDR3 length: 15 residues. Per the germline V gene, CDR1 is SNHLY and CDR2 is FYNNEI. The CDR3 nucleotides are TGTGCCAGCAGTGAAATGGGGATTAGCAATCAGCCCCAGCATTTT. It encodes CASSEMGISNQPQHF.

This rearrangement joins TRBV7-3 to TRBJ2-5; 10 positions match TRBD2. This CDR3 has 14 amino acids. CDR1 and CDR2 (germline): SGHTA, FQGTGA. Trimming removed 4 bases from V and 5 bases from J; junction bases left unmatched: 4. The CDR3 DNA reads as TGTGCCAGCAGCTCCTCTAGCGGGAGTGAGACCCAGTACTTC. It encodes CASSSSSGSETQYF. The variable domain in full, with the rest retrieved from reference TRBV7-3 and TRBJ2-5, is GAGVSQTPSNKVTEKGKYVELRCDPISGHTALYWYRQSLGQGPEFLIYFQGTGAADDSGLPNDRFFAVRPEGSVSTLKIQRTERGDSAVYLCASSSSSGSETQYFGPGTRLLVL.

A single count supports this clone. The chain is built from TRBV7-2 and TRBJ1-2; tentative D call: TRBD1 (6 bases). Germline values: CDR1 SGHTA, CDR2 FQGNSA. The CDR3 has 13 amino acids. V lost 1 base and J lost 7, with 10 bases in between. This CDR3 is CASSLGRGGGYTF. The DNA of the CDR3 is TGTGCCAGCAGCTTAGGCAGGGGCGGTGGCTACACCTTC.

This clone was recorded only once. The rearrangement uses TRBV19 and TRBJ2-7, with 11 bases lining up with TRBD2. The CDR3 sequence is 14 residues long. V gave up 6 bases and J gave up 3 bases; unmatched junction bases: 4. Looked up from germline, CDR1 is LNHDA and CDR2 is SQIVND (reference sequence). The CDR3 nucleotides read TGTGCCAGTAGCCAACTAGCGGGGGTCTACGAGCAGTACTTC. This gives the protein CASSQLAGVYEQYF. Using reference TRBV19 and TRBJ2-7 for the parts outside the CDR3, the full variable domain is DGGITQSPKYLFRKEGQNVTLSCEQNLNHDAMYWYRQDPGQGLRLIYYSQIVNDFQKGDIAEGYSVSREKKESFPLTVTSAQKNPTAFYLCASSQLAGVYEQYFGPGTRLTVT.

The rearrangement links TRBV30 to TRBJ2-5; TRBD1 might be the D (6 bases). The germline V and J ends were trimmed by 4 bases and 2 bases, with 20 bases remaining between them. CDR1 is GTSNPN and CDR2 is SVGIG in the germline V gene (reference sequence). The length of the CDR3 is 16 residues. The CDR3 coding sequence is TGTGCCTGGATGAGGGGGTCGATGGCTATACAAGAGACCCAGTACTTC. This codes for CAWMRGSMAIQETQYF.

In nucleotides, the CDR3 is TGTGCCAGCCAAGGGTACAATGAGCAGTTCTTC. Protein sequence: CASQGYNEQFF. The genes are TRBV7-9 and TRBJ2-1, with no clear D. The CDR3 extends over 11 amino acids. Germline V gives CDR1 SEHNR, CDR2 FQNEAQ (reference sequence). V gave up 8 bases and J gave up 4 bases, with 6 bases separating them.

This clone came up a few times. This chain connects TRBV14 to TRBJ2-5; 8 nucleotides line up with TRBD2. This CDR3 is 17 amino acids long. The germline gives CDR1 SGHDN, CDR2 FVKESK. Trimming took 4 bases from V and 1 from J; bases not matched to a gene: 11. The CDR3 bases are TGTGCCAGCAGCCTAAAGTTCGGACTAGCCCTCCAAGAGACCCAGTACTTC. It is translated as CASSLKFGLALQETQYF.

This clone turned up a few times. The chain joins TRBV7-2 to TRBJ2-1; possibly TRBD1 or TRBD2 for D (5 bases each). Looked up from germline, CDR1 is SGHTA and CDR2 is FQGNSA. This CDR3 spans 15 amino acids. V lost 7 bases, J lost 12 bases, and 25 bases lay in between. The DNA of the CDR3 is TGTGCCAGCACCCCTCCGAGGGGCGGCCGAGGTGTGCAGTTCTTC. This encodes CASTPPRGGRGVQFF.

The chain links TRBV19 to TRBJ1-4, with D perhaps TRBD1 (5 bases). V was clipped by 3 bases and J by 8 bases, with 16 bases between them. The length of the CDR3 is 15 residues. CDR1 is LNHDA, CDR2 SQIVND, per germline (reference sequence). As DNA, the CDR3 is TGTGCCAGTAGTATGGGAGCGACCAAGGGGGAAAAACTGTTTTTT. This codes for CASSMGATKGEKLFF. Drawing the rest from reference TRBV19 and TRBJ1-4, the complete variable domain is DGGITQSPKYLFRKEGQNVTLSCEQNLNHDAMYWYRQDPGQGLRLIYYSQIVNDFQKGDIAEGYSVSREKKESFPLTVTSAQKNPTAFYLCASSMGATKGEKLFFGSGTQLSVL.

V gene TRBV7-9 combines with J gene TRBJ1-2; D gene ambiguous. The CDR3 covers 14 residues. V was shortened by 4 bases and J by 8 bases, with 17 bases between the two germline ends. Germline lookup yields CDR1 SEHNR and CDR2 FQNEAQ (reference sequence). The CDR3 DNA sequence: TGTGCCAGCAGCTCACGGGAGCTCCGGGGAGGCTACACCTTC. It encodes CASSSRELRGGYTF.

This sequence joins TRBV2 and TRBJ2-3; 9 nucleotides agree with TRBD2. The germline CDR1 and CDR2 sequences are SNHLY and FYNNEI. The V and J ends lost 7 bases and 0 bases, in that order; junction bases with no gene match: 5. The CDR3 has 15 amino acids. The CDR3, as DNA: TGTGCCAGCATCTCCAGCGGGGGGAGCACAGATACGCAGTATTTT. Residues: CASISSGGSTDTQYF.

This sequence joins TRBV19 and TRBJ1-1, with D perhaps TRBD1 (5 bases). CDR1 and CDR2 (germline): LNHDA, SQIVND (reference sequence). V was clipped by 3 bases and J by 4 bases, with 21 bases between them. The length of the CDR3 is 17 residues. In DNA form, the CDR3 reads TGTGCCAGTAGTATCGGGGGACCGGTTCGTTCGGGCACTGAAGCTTTCTTT. Translating gives CASSIGGPVRSGTEAFF.